This T cell receptor (beta chain) was sequenced for a study of long-term antiretroviral therapy in people with HIV. Study-wide results and limits: Regardless of time point, clones expanded before ART dominated the repertoire.

About this clone itself: The target antigen is unknown.

Germline V gives CDR1 MNHNS, CDR2 SASEGT. CDR3 length: 16 amino acids. Between the trimmed V and J ends, which lost 0 bases and 8 bases, there was a span of 14 bases. At survey level, the immunoSEQ assay was run in its v3.0 version. Here immunoSEQ multiplex PCR was the method, and the copy in TCRdb shows in-frame clones only, minus some. The sample has about 21,000 clones, less than 85% seen once. Amounts of roughly 0.9-10 million cryopreserved PBMC were held in the samples before DNA extraction. Here the sequenced sample was unsorted PBMCs, taken 1.7 to 1.8 years before starting antiretroviral therapy. The source of this sequence is a woman in her 40s with HIV. The chain couples TRBV6-1 to TRBJ1-6; D remains ambiguous. CDR3 amino acids: CASSEATGGSHSPLHF. The CDR3 coding sequence is TGTGCCAGCAGTGAAGCCACCGGAGGCAGTCATTCACCCCTCCACTTT.